The subject of this entry is one T cell receptor (beta chain). Its antigen remains unidentified. These data belong to a study of OX40 agonist ivuxolimab in advanced cancers. Study conclusions and caveats: Researchers did not determine the expanded peripheral T cells' antigen specificity.

The CDR3 loop spans 15 amino acids. The V end lost 5 bases, the J end lost 1 base, and 14 bases lay between the germline ends. In germline, CDR1 is SGHTA, CDR2 FQGTGA. Produced via immunoSEQ multiplex PCR; TCRdb's table is partial and in-frame only. The sample shows some 45,000 clones, around 88% of them seen only once. This TCR was sampled from an adult with an advanced solid tumor such as melanoma, head and neck, liver or kidney cancer. The sequencing here drew on CD4+ or CD8+ T cells sorted from blood, taken in a trial of the OX40 agonist ivuxolimab. The chain recombines TRBV7-3 with TRBJ1-1; TRBD1 might be the D (6 bases). For the CDR3, the DNA is TGTGCCAGCAGCCCGTGGCCGGGGGCGAACACTGAAGCTTTCTTT. This gives the protein CASSPWPGANTEAFF.